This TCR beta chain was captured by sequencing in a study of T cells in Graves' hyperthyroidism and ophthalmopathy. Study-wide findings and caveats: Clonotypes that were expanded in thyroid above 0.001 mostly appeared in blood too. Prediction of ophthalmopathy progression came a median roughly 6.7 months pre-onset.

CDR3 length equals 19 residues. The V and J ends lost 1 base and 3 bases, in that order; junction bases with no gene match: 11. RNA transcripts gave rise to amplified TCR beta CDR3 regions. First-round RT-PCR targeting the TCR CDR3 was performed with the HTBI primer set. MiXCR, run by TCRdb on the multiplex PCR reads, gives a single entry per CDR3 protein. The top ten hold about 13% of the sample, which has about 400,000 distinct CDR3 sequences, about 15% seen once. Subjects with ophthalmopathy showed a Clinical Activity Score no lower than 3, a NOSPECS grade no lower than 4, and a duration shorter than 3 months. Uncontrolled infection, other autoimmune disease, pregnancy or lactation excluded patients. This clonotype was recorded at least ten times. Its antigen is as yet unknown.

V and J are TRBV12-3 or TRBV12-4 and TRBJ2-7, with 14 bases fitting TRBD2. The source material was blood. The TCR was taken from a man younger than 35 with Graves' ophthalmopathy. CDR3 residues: CASSLGPGLAGEYIYEQYF. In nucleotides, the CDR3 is TGTGCCAGCAGTTTAGGCCCGGGACTAGCGGGGGAGTATATCTACGAGCAGTACTTC.